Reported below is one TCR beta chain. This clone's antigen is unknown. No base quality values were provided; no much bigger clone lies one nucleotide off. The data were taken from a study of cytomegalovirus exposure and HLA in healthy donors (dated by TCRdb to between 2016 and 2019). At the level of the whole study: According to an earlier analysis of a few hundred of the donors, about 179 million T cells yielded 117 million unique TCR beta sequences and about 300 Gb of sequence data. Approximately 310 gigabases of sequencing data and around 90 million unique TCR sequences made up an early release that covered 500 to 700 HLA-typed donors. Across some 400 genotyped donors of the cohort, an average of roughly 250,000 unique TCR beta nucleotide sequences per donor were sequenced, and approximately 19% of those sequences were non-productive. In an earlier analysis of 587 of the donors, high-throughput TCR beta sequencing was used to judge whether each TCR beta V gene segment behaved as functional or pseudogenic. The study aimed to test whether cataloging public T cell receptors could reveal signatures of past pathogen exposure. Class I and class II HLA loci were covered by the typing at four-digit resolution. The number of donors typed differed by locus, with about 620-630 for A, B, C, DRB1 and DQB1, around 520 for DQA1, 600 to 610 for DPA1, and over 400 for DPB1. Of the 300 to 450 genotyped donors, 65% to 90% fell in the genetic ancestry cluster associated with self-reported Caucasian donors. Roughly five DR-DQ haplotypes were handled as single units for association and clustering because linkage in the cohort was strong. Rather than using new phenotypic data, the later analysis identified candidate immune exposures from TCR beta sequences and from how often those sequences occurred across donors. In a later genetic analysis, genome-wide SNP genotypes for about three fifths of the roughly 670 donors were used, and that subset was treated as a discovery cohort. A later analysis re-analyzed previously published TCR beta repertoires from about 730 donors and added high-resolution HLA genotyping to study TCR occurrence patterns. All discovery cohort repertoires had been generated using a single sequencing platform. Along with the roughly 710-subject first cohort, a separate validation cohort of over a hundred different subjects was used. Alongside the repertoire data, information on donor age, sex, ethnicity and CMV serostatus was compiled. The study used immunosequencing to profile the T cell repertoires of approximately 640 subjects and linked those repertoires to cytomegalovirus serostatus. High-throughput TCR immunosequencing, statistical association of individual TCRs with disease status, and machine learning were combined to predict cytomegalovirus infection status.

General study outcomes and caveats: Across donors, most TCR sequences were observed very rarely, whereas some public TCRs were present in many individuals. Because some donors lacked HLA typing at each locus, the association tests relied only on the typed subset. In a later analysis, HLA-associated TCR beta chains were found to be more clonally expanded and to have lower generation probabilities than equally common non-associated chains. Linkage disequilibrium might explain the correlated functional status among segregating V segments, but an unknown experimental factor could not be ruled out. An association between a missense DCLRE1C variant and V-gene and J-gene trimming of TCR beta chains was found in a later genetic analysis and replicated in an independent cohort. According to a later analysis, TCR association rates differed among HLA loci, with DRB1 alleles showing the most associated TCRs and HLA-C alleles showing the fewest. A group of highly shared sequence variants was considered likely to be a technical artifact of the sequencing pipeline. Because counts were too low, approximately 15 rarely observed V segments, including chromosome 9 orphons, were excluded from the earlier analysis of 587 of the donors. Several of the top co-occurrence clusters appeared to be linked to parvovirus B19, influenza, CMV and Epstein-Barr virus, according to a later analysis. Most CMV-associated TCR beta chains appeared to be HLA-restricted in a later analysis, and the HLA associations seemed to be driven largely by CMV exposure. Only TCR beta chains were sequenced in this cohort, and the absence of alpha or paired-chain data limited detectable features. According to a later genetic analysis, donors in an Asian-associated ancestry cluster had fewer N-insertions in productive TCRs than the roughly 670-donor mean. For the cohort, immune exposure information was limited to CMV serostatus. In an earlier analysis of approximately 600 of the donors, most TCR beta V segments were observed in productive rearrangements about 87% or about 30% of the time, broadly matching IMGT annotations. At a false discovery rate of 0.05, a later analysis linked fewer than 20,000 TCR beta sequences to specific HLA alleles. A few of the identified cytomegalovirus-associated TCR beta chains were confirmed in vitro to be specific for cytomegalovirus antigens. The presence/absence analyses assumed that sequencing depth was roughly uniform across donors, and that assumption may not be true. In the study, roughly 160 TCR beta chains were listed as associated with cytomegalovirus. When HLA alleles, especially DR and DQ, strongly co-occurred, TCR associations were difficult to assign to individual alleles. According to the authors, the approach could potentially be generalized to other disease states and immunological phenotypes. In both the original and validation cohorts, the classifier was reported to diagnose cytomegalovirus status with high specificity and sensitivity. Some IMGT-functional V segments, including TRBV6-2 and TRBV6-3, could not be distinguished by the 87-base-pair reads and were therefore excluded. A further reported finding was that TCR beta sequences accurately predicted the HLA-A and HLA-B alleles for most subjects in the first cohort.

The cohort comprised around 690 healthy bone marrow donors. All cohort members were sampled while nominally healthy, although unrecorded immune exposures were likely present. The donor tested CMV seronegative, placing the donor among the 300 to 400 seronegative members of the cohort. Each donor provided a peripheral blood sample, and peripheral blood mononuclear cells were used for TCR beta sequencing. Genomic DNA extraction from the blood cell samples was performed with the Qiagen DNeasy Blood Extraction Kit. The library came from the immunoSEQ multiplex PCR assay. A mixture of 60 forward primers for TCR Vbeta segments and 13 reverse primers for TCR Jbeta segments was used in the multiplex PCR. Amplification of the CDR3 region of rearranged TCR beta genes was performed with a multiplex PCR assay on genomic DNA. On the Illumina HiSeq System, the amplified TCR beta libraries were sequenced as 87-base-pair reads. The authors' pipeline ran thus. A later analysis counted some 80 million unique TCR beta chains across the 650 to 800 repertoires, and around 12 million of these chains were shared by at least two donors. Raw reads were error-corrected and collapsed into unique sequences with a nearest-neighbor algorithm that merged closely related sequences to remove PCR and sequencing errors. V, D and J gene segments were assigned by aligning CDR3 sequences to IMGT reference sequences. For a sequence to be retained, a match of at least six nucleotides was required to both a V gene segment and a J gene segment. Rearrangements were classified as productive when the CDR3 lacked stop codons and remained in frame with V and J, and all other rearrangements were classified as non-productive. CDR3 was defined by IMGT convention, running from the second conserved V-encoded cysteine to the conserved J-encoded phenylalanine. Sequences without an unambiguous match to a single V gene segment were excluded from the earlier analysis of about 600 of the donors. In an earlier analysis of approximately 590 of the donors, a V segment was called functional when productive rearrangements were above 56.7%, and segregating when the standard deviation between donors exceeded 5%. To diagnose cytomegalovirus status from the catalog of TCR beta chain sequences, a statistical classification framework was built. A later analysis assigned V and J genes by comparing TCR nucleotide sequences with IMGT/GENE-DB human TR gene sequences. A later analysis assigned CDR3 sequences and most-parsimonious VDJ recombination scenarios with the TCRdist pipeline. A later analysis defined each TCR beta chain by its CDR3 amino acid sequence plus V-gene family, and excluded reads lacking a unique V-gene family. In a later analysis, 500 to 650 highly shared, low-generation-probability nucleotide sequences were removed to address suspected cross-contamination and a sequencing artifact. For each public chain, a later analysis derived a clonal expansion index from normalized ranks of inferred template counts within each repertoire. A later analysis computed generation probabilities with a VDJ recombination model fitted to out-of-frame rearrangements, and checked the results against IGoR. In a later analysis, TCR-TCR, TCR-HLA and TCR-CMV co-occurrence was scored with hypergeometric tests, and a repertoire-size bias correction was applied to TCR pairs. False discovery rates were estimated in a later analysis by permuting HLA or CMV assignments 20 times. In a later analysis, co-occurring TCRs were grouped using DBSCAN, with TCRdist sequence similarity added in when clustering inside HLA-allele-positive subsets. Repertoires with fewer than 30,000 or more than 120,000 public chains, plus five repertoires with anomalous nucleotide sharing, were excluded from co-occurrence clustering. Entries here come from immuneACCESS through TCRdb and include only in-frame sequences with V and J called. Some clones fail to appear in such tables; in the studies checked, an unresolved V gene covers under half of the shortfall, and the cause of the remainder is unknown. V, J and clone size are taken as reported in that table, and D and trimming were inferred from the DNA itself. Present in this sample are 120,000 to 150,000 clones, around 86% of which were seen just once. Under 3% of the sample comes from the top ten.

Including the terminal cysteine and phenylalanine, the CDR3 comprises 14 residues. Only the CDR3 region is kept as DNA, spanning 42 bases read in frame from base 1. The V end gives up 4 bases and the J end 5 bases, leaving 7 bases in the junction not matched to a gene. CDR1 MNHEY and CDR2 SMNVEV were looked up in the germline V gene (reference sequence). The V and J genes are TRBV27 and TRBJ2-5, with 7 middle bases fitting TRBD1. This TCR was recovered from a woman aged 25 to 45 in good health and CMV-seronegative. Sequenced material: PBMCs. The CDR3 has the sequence CASSSRQGSETQYF. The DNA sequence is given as TGTGCCAGCAGTTCCCGACAGGGTAGCGAGACCCAGTACTTC.